This is a list of T cell receptor beta chains from one sample in a study of identical twins. TCRdb analysed the 5' RACE reads with MiXCR anew, one entry per CDR3 protein. The sample carries roughly 490,000 distinct CDR3 sequences, 13% to 15% recorded once. The sample was also linked to a second study, of yellow fever vaccine responses in identical twins.

Sequenced input: CD4+ T cells sorted from blood. Receptors were obtained from a woman aged 18 to 35 in good health. Both conserved end residues are part of each CDR3. D genes are given only for firm matches.

TRBD2	TRBV7-2	TRBJ2-1	CASSQLAGGALYNEQFF
NA	TRBV2	TRBJ2-7	CASSDSSQIKQYF
NA	TRBV28	TRBJ2-7	CASSLSGGIGREQYF
NA	TRBV18	TRBJ1-2	CASSPGTTANYGYTF
TRBD2	TRBV12-3/TRBV12-4	TRBJ2-5	CASSPGTSGLRAQYF
TRBD1	TRBV20-1	TRBJ2-7	CSAGRDRVYEQYF
NA	TRBV24-1	TRBJ2-3	CATSDDTRTDTQYF
NA	TRBV6-2/TRBV6-3	TRBJ1-1	CASTRKRDTEAFF
NA	TRBV23-1	TRBJ2-4	CASSDPGQRTIKNIQYF
TRBD2	TRBV20-1	TRBJ2-1	CSASPAGIYNEQFF
TRBD2	TRBV4-3	TRBJ2-1	CASSQMGLASEQFF
TRBD1	TRBV20-1	TRBJ2-2	CSARLRRTGGPNTGELFF
NA	TRBV9	TRBJ2-1	CASSVGLLYNEQFF
TRBD1	TRBV7-9	TRBJ1-2	CASSPRGQAEGYTF
TRBD1	TRBV5-6	TRBJ2-1	CASSGIDRGYNEQFF
TRBD2	TRBV28	TRBJ2-1	CASSSLAGGIAEQFF
TRBD1	TRBV11-2	TRBJ2-7	CASSLRQGSSHF
TRBD2	TRBV6-2/TRBV6-3	TRBJ2-1	CASSYRLAEERYNEQFF
NA	TRBV6-5	TRBJ1-4	CASSSAEGRTLLF
NA	TRBV7-8	TRBJ2-4	CASSLRLDLAKNIQYF
TRBD1	TRBV3-1	TRBJ2-2	CASSQQSRTGIGSSGELFF
TRBD2	TRBV20-1	TRBJ2-1	CSARPSGLAGVGEQFF
NA	TRBV12-3/TRBV12-4	TRBJ2-6	CASSFPNIWVYGANVLTF
NA	TRBV25-1	TRBJ2-7	CASRLGYEQYF
NA	TRBV12-3/TRBV12-4	TRBJ2-1	CASSPSFRGAHNEQFF
NA	TRBV28	TRBJ2-7	CASSPTGRNEQYF
TRBD1	TRBV7-9	TRBJ2-2	CASSPGDRGRGTGELFF